The rows below give T cell receptor beta chains drawn from one sample of a study of tumor-infiltrating lymphocytes in localized non-small cell lung cancer. Assay: immunoSEQ multiplex PCR; the TCRdb copy retains only in-frame clones and omits some. The table includes over 10,000 clones, around 70% detected once. The sample comprised uninvolved lung tissue not adjacent to the tumor. Receptor source: a human donor with non-small cell lung cancer. Each CDR3 is given with its conserved first and last residue. Each record gives: D gene, V gene, clone size, J gene, CDR3 protein, CDR3 DNA. A D gene is named only where the DNA matches it firmly. Some rows have no size entry. The others give once, few or many, or a class for an expanded clone.

>TRBD1|TRBV6-5|-|TRBJ1-2
CASSPGQGVYGYTF
TGTGCCAGCAGCCCGGGACAGGGGGTCTATGGCTACACCTTC
>-|TRBV5-1|-|TRBJ2-4
CASSLDEAKNIQYF
TGCGCCAGCAGCTTGGACGAAGCCAAAAACATTCAGTACTTC
>-|TRBV29-1|-|TRBJ1-2
CSVGSRDGYTF
TGCAGCGTTGGGAGCAGGGATGGCTACACCTTC
>-|TRBV9|once|TRBJ1-1
CASSVADHGPYTEAFF
TGTGCCAGCAGCGTAGCGGACCACGGGCCGTACACTGAAGCTTTCTTT
>-|TRBV29-1|-|TRBJ1-2
CTSWGGNYGYTF
TGCACCAGTTGGGGGGGTAACTATGGCTACACCTTC
>-|TRBV7-2|few|TRBJ2-1
CASSLDYNEQFF
TGTGCCAGCAGCTTAGACTACAATGAGCAGTTCTTC
>-|TRBV5-4|-|TRBJ2-2
CASSLEGFRGNTGELFF
TGTGCCAGCAGCTTGGAGGGATTCCGGGGGAACACCGGGGAGCTGTTTTTT
>-|TRBV5-1|once|TRBJ2-2
CASSLASRSANTGELFF
TGCGCCAGCAGCTTGGCAAGTCGCTCCGCCAACACCGGGGAGCTGTTTTTT
>TRBD1|TRBV2|few|TRBJ2-2
CASRAGTGFTGELFF
TGTGCCAGCAGGGCCGGGACAGGGTTCACCGGGGAGCTGTTTTTT
>TRBD1|TRBV5-1|large|TRBJ1-6
CASSLGQGGNSPLHF
TGCGCCAGCAGCTTGGGACAGGGCGGAAATTCACCCCTCCACTTT
>-|TRBV27|once|TRBJ2-3
CASSFKTKTPTDTQYF
TGTGCCAGCAGTTTTAAGACCAAGACCCCCACAGATACGCAGTATTTT
>-|TRBV5-1|few|TRBJ2-2
CASSSGNTGELFF
TGCGCCAGCAGCTCCGGGAACACCGGGGAGCTGTTTTTT
>TRBD1|TRBV19|medium-sized|TRBJ2-3
CASSTLRGQGVDTQYF
TGTGCCAGTAGTACCCTCCGGGGACAGGGGGTAGATACGCAGTATTTT
>-|TRBV2|-|TRBJ1-1
CASSVSPNTNTEAFF
TGTGCCAGCAGTGTATCTCCAAACACGAACACTGAAGCTTTCTTT
>TRBD1|TRBV19|-|TRBJ2-7
CASSTGQGRVYF
TGTGCCAGTAGTACTGGACAGGGAAGGGTATACTTC
>TRBD1|TRBV19|-|TRBJ2-7
CASSMGQNSYEQYF
TGTGCCAGTAGTATGGGACAGAACTCCTACGAGCAGTACTTC
>-|TRBV27|-|TRBJ1-6
CASSFLQGEYSPLHF
TGTGCCAGCAGTTTTTTGCAGGGTGAATATTCACCCCTCCACTTT
>-|TRBV7-2|-|TRBJ2-1
CASSLMPSVNEQFF
TGTGCCAGCAGCTTAATGCCTAGTGTTAATGAGCAGTTCTTC
>TRBD2|TRBV7-6|once|TRBJ2-3
CASSTQTSSAQYF
TGTGCCAGCAGCACCCAGACTAGCTCGGCGCAGTATTTT
>-|TRBV6-1|-|TRBJ2-7
CASREDIRVYLEQYF
TGTGCCAGCAGAGAAGACATCCGCGTCTATCTCGAGCAGTACTTC
>-|TRBV6-1|-|TRBJ2-1
CASSPDRNNEQFF
TGTGCCAGCAGCCCCGACAGGAACAATGAGCAGTTCTTC
>TRBD1|TRBV9|-|TRBJ2-2
CASSVAGQGSQAGELFF
TGTGCCAGCAGCGTAGCGGGACAGGGGAGTCAAGCCGGGGAGCTGTTTTTT
>TRBD1|TRBV5-1|-|TRBJ2-7
CASSHGTGPGEQYF
TGCGCCAGCAGCCATGGGACAGGGCCCGGCGAGCAGTACTTC
>-|TRBV27|-|TRBJ2-6
CASSRGRVAGANVLTF
TGTGCCAGCAGCCGGGGACGCGTGGCTGGGGCCAACGTCCTGACTTTC
>TRBD1|TRBV5-4|-|TRBJ1-1
CASSPRQGLNTEAFF
TGTGCCAGCAGCCCGAGACAGGGGTTGAACACTGAAGCTTTCTTT
>-|TRBV14|-|TRBJ2-1
CASSPWSGEQFF
TGTGCCAGCAGCCCCTGGAGCGGGGAGCAGTTCTTC
>-|TRBV20-1|-|TRBJ2-1
CSARVVNEQFF
TGCAGTGCTAGAGTTGTCAATGAGCAGTTCTTC
>TRBD1|TRBV5-6|once|TRBJ2-1
CASSSATGLGEQFF
TGTGCCAGCAGCTCCGCGACAGGGCTGGGTGAGCAGTTCTTC